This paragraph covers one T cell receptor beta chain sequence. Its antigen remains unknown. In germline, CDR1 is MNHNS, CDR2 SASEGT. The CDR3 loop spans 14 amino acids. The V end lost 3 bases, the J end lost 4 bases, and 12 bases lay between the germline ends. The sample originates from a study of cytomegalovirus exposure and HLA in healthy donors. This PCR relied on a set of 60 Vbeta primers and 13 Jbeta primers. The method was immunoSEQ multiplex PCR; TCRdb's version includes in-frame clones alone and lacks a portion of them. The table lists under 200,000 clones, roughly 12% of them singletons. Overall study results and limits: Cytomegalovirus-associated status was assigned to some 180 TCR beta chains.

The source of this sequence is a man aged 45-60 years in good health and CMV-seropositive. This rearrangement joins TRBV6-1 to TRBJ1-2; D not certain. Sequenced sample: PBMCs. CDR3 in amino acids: CASSDGWVGYGYTF. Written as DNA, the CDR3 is TGTGCCAGCAGTGACGGGTGGGTGGGCTATGGCTACACCTTC.